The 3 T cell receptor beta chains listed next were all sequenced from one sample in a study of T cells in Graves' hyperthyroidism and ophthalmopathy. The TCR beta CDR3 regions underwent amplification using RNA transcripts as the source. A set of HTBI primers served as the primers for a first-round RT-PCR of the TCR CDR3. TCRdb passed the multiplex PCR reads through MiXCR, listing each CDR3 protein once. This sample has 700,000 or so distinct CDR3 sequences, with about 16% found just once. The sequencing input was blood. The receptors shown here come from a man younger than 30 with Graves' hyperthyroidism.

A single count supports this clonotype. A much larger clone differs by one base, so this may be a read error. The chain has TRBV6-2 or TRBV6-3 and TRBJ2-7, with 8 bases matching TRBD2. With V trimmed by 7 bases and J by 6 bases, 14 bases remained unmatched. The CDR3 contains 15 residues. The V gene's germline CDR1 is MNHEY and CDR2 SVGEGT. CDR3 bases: TGTGCCAGCACTGACGCGGGACTAGGAAACAGCGAGCAGTACTTC. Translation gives CASTDAGLGNSEQYF.

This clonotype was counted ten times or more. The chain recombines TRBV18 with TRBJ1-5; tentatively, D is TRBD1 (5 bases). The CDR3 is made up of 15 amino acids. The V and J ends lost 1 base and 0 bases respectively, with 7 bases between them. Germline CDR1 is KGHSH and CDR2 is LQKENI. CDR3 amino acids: CASSPRTISNQPQHF. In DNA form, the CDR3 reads TGTGCCAGCTCACCACGGACAATTAGCAATCAGCCCCAGCATTTT.

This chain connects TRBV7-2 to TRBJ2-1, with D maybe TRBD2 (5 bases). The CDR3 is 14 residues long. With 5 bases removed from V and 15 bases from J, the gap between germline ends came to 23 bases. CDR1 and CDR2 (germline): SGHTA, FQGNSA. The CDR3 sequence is CASSPWIDGLSAFF. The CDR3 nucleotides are TGTGCCAGCAGCCCTTGGATTGACGGACTCTCAGCGTTCTTC.